This passage covers 15 T cell receptor beta chains from one sample sequenced in a study of blood T cell repertoires in COVID-19. The method was immunoSEQ multiplex PCR; TCRdb's version includes in-frame clones alone and lacks a portion of them. The sample holds some 150,000 clones; over 80% are singletons and the top ten take approximately 35%. Sequencing was done on a sample of peripheral blood. These receptors were taken from a man aged 45 to 65 who had recovered from COVID-19.

This chain links TRBV4-2 with TRBJ1-4, with D possibly matching TRBD1 (6 bases). With 0 bases removed from V and 8 bases from J, the gap between germline ends came to 13 bases. From germline, CDR1 is LGHNA and CDR2 YNFKEQ. This CDR3 has 15 amino acids. The CDR3 protein is CASSQEGGLGEKLFF. CDR3 sequence (DNA): TGTGCCAGCAGCCAAGAAGGGGGTTTGGGGGAAAAACTGTTTTTT.

The J gene is TRBJ2-1, the V gene TRBV4-3; 14 positions agree with TRBD2. The CDR3 extends over 17 amino acids. Losses at the gene ends were 0 bases for V and 8 bases for J; bases not matched to a gene: 6. Germline loops: CDR1 LGHNA, CDR2 YSLEER. The CDR3 here is CASSQDQTSGGAYEQFF. The CDR3 DNA reads as TGCGCCAGCAGCCAAGACCAGACTAGCGGGGGGGCCTATGAGCAGTTCTTC.

The chain couples TRBV19 to TRBJ1-2, with TRBD1 matching over 7 bases. The V gene's germline CDR1 is LNHDA and CDR2 SQIVND (reference sequence). This CDR3 has 14 amino acids. V shed 2 bases and J 4 bases; nucleotides not matched to a gene: 4. The CDR3 DNA is TGTGCCAGTAGTATATCACAGGGGAGCTATGGCTACACCTTC. It codes for CASSISQGSYGYTF.

V gene TRBV10-3 combines with J gene TRBJ1-5; D possibly corresponds to TRBD1 (6 bases). V lost 0 bases and J lost 6, with 18 bases in between. The CDR3 runs to 17 residues. Germline V gene data show CDR1 as ENHRY and CDR2 as SYGVKD. This chain's CDR3 is CAISESRFRGGGQPQHF. The CDR3, as DNA: TGTGCCATCAGTGAGTCACGGTTCAGGGGAGGGGGTCAGCCCCAGCATTTT.

The V call is TRBV5-6, the J call TRBJ2-5; no clear D. Trimming shortened V by 0 bases and J by 4 bases, and 7 bases separated the two germline ends. This CDR3 comprises 13 residues. Germline V CDR1 and CDR2: SGHDT, YYEEEE. Here the CDR3 reads CASSLELRETQYF. CDR3 sequence (DNA): TGTGCCAGCAGCTTGGAACTGCGAGAGACCCAGTACTTC.

This chain connects TRBV10-3 to TRBJ1-1; D perhaps matches TRBD1 (5 bases). The CDR3 runs 13 residues. V was clipped by 10 bases and J by 0 bases, with 12 bases between them. Germline CDR1 reads ENHRY; CDR2 reads SYGVKD. In DNA, the CDR3 is TGTGCCACCTCGCGACAGCTGAACACTGAAGCTTTCTTT. This sequence encodes CATSRQLNTEAFF.

The chain couples TRBV18 to TRBJ1-6; no clear D gene. The CDR3 spans 15 residues. Trimming removed 0 bases from V and 5 bases from J, with 8 bases in between. The V gene's germline CDR1 is KGHSH and CDR2 LQKENI. CDR3 residues: CASSPPSGDNSPLHF. The DNA of the CDR3 is TGTGCCAGCTCACCACCGTCGGGAGATAATTCACCCCTCCACTTT.

This clone was recorded once. The V gene is TRBV4-1, the J gene TRBJ2-2, with TRBD2 as a possible D gene (6 bases). Germline V gene sequence: CDR1 MGHRA, CDR2 YSYEKL. The CDR3 totals 17 residues. Trimming removed 5 bases at V and 1 base at J, with 17 bases between. The CDR3 DNA is TGCGCCAGCAGCATGGGGGGTCGGGGGAAGAACACCGGGGAGCTGTTTTTT. Encoded protein: CASSMGGRGKNTGELFF.

The chain carries TRBV10-3 and TRBJ2-5, with TRBD2 as a possible D gene (5 bases). There are 16 residues in the CDR3. V was trimmed by 6 bases and J by 2 bases, leaving 19 bases between them. Per the germline V gene, CDR1 is ENHRY and CDR2 is SYGVKD. The CDR3 region is CAISSGLVGSQETQYF. CDR3 nucleotides: TGTGCCATCAGCAGCGGATTAGTGGGATCACAAGAGACCCAGTACTTC.

The chain recombines TRBV19 with TRBJ1-4; 7 bases agree with TRBD1. Germline CDR1 reads LNHDA; CDR2 reads SQIVND (reference sequence). This CDR3 is built from 14 residues. J lost 6 bases, V lost 5 bases, and 6 bases had no gene match. The CDR3 DNA is TGTGCCAGTAGTGCCGGGACAGAGCATGAAAAACTGTTTTTT. Translating gives CASSAGTEHEKLFF.

The chain recombines TRBV7-2 with TRBJ1-2; 8 bases are shared with TRBD1. The CDR3 is made up of 13 amino acids. After removal of 4 bases from V and 11 bases from J, the junction contained 9 bases not matched to a gene. In germline, CDR1 is SGHTA, CDR2 FQGNSA. This chain's CDR3 is CASSSQQGVGYTF. The CDR3 DNA is TGTGCCAGCAGCTCACAACAGGGGGTCGGGTACACCTTC.

The chain joins TRBV7-2 to TRBJ1-1, with TRBD1 matching 8 bases. This CDR3 region has 15 residues. V shed 6 bases, J shed 1 base, and the junction held 7 bases outside the gene matches. CDR1 is SGHTA and CDR2 is FQGNSA in the germline V gene. For the CDR3, the DNA is TGTGCCAGCAGTCTACAGGGGGGACCGAACACTGAAGCTTTCTTT. It yields the protein CASSLQGGPNTEAFF.

V gene TRBV12-5 combines with J gene TRBJ2-7; the D gene is possibly TRBD1 (6 bases). The CDR3 contains 13 residues. The germline gives CDR1 LGHNT, CDR2 FRNRAP. With 6 bases removed from V and 0 bases from J, the gap between germline ends came to 9 bases. The CDR3 sequence is CASGVDSSYEQYF. Written as DNA, the CDR3 is TGTGCTAGTGGAGTGGACAGCTCCTACGAGCAGTACTTC.

This clone has a single count. The chain joins TRBV2 to TRBJ2-5; tentatively, D is TRBD1 (7 bases). The CDR3 is 14 residues long. V gave up 2 bases and J gave up 5 bases, with 12 bases separating them. In germline, CDR1 is SNHLY, CDR2 FYNNEI. CDR3 nucleotides: TGTGCCAGCAGTGAACAGGGGGGAGGCGAGACCCAGTACTTC. It is translated as CASSEQGGGETQYF.

The gene calls are TRBV2 and TRBJ1-2; D might be TRBD1 (5 bases). CDR3 size: 13 residues. Germline V CDR1 and CDR2: SNHLY, FYNNEI. V lost 5 bases and J 0 bases, leaving 7 bases between the germline ends. CDR3 sequence (DNA): TGTGCCAGCAGTCAGGGCCCTAACTATGGCTACACCTTC. It codes for CASSQGPNYGYTF.